This T cell receptor (beta chain) came from a study of CD8 T cells in ankylosing spondylitis. TCRdb re-analysed the 5' RACE reads in MiXCR, keeping a single row per CDR3 protein. The data contain 100,000 to 150,000 distinct CDR3 sequences, more than 9.5% of them seen just once; the ten biggest clones take up about 3.8%. This clonotype was detected a few times. Its cognate antigen is unknown. The CDR3 has 18 amino acids. The germline V gene has CDR1 SGHAT and CDR2 FQDESV (reference sequence). V was pared by 6 bases and J by 0 bases, with 14 bases of the junction left unmatched. Findings and caveats of the study: Disease-linked clones bore a CD8+ phenotype, appearing relatively rarely in peripheral blood.

The chain joins TRBV11-1 to TRBJ2-7; 10 bases align to TRBD1. The specimen was blood, either unsorted or a sorted T cell fraction (not recorded which). The TCR sequence derives from a female donor with ankylosing spondylitis or in good health (not recorded which). For the CDR3, the DNA is TGTGCCAGCAGTCTTAGAGGGGACAGGGGCTCCAGCTCCTACGAGCAGTACTTC. Amino acid sequence: CASSLRGDRGSSSYEQYF.